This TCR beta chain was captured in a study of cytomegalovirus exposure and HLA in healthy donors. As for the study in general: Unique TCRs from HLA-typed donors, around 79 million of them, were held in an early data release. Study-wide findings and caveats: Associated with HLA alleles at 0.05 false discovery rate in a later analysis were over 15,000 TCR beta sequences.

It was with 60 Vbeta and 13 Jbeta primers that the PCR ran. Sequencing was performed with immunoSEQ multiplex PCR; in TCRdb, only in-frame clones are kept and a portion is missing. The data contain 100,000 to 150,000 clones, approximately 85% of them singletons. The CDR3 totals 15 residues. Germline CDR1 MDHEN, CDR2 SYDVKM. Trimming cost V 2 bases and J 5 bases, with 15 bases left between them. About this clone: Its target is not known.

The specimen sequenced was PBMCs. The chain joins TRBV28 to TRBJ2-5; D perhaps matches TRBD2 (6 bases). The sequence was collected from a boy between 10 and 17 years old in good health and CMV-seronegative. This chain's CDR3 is CASSLAGSRLETQYF. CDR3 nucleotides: TGTGCCAGCAGTTTAGCGGGGTCTCGCCTCGAGACCCAGTACTTC.